These 9 T cell receptor beta chains came from one sample sequenced in a study of blood T cells in healthy people across ages. It was with a sample-barcoded 5' primer and a J-beta primer mix that a second PCR of roughly 6 to 12 cycles was run. TCRdb itself ran the 5' RACE reads through MiXCR, one entry per CDR3 protein. The data show 1,500,000 or so distinct CDR3 sequences, 55% to 75% seen once. The sample taken for sequencing was blood. Receptors were obtained from a man between 18 and 29 years old in good health.

J is TRBJ1-2 and V is TRBV27; TRBD1 is a possible D gene (6 bases). Trimming stripped 3 bases from V and 4 bases from J, with 12 bases between. This CDR3 comprises 14 residues. Germline V gene sequence: CDR1 MNHEY, CDR2 SMNVEV (reference sequence). The CDR3 nucleotides are TGTGCCAGCAGTTTTCTTACAGGGTCCTATGGCTACACCTTC. As protein: CASSFLTGSYGYTF.

This clonotype was counted ten times or more. This CDR3 reads CSVAQGSSYEQYF. The CDR3 bases are TGCAGCGTTGCGCAGGGGAGCTCCTACGAGCAGTACTTC. This chain uses TRBV29-1 with TRBJ2-7, with D maybe TRBD1 (6 bases). The CDR3 is made up of 13 amino acids. Looked up from germline, CDR1 is SQVTM and CDR2 is ANQGSEA. V lost 4 bases and J 0 bases, leaving 10 bases between the germline ends.

The CDR3 DNA is TGTGCCAGCAGCCAAGAAACGGGACAGGATATTTCCTACGAGCAGTACTTC. Its protein is CASSQETGQDISYEQYF. The V gene is TRBV4-2, the J gene TRBJ2-7, with TRBD1 matching over 8 bases. CDR1 is LGHNA and CDR2 is YNFKEQ in the germline V gene. J gave up 1 base and V 0 bases, and 8 bases lay outside the gene matches. The CDR3 extends over 17 amino acids.

This clonotype was found a few times. V usage is TRBV7-2 and J usage is TRBJ1-2; D may be TRBD1 (6 bases). V was trimmed by 2 bases and J by 4 bases, leaving 17 bases between them. CDR1 and CDR2 from the germline V gene are SGHTA and FQGNSA. The CDR3 totals 16 residues. In DNA form, the CDR3 reads TGTGCCAGCAGCTTAACTTCCGACAGGTTAGGCTATGGCTACACCTTC. Translating it yields CASSLTSDRLGYGYTF.

The V call is TRBV7-8, the J call TRBJ1-2; D is ambiguous. Germline loops: CDR1 SGHVS, CDR2 FQNEAQ. The CDR3 has 12 amino acids. CDR3 DNA: TGTGTCTCGCAGAACTCTAACTATGGCTACACCTTC. Translated: CVSQNSNYGYTF.

The chain carries TRBV7-2 and TRBJ2-5; D is perhaps TRBD1 or TRBD2 (5 bases each). Per germline, CDR1 SGHTA and CDR2 FQGNSA. CDR3 length: 15 amino acids. With 6 bases removed from V and 4 bases from J, the gap between germline ends came to 18 bases. The CDR3 spells CASSLNGGSGETQYF. CDR3 DNA: TGTGCCAGCAGTCTCAATGGGGGTTCGGGAGAGACCCAGTACTTC.

The genes are TRBV6-6 and TRBJ2-1; D uncertain. Trimming pared 5 bases from V and 6 bases from J, leaving 17 bases between. The CDR3 covers 15 residues. Germline loops: CDR1 MNHNY, CDR2 SVGAGI (reference sequence). The CDR3 nucleotides are TGTGCCAGCAGTAGCCCATGGGCCACCCTCAATGAGCAGTTCTTC. The encoded protein is CASSSPWATLNEQFF.

V and J are TRBV28 and TRBJ2-5; the D is unclear. The CDR3 consists of 12 residues. Germline assignment: CDR1 MDHEN and CDR2 SYDVKM. The ends were cut back, 5 bases at V and 11 bases at J, with 15 bases in the middle. CDR3 amino acids: CASSNPAIRQYF. In DNA form, the CDR3 reads TGTGCCAGCAGTAATCCTGCGATCCGGCAGTACTTC. Drawing the rest from reference TRBV28 and TRBJ2-5, the complete variable domain is DVKVTQSSRYLVKRTGEKVFLECVQDMDHENMFWYRQDPGLGLRLIYFSYDVKMKEKGDIPEGYSVSREKKERFSLILESASTNQTSMYLCASSNPAIRQYFGPGTRLLVL.

The rearrangement links TRBV4-1 to TRBJ1-2; D is unclear. The V gene lost 1 base and the J gene lost 1 base, with 10 bases spanning the gap. The CDR3 has 15 residues. Germline CDR1 and CDR2: MGHRA and YSYEKL. The CDR3 DNA sequence: TGCGCCAGCAGCCAAGGGCCGGGGTTTAACTATGGCTACACCTTC. Residues: CASSQGPGFNYGYTF.